This T cell receptor beta chain stems from a study of radiation and T cells in renal cell carcinoma. The time point: baseline pretreatment blood. As to treatment: 15 Gy SBRT to primary tumor, nephrectomy 4 weeks later. Libraries were prepared by immunoSEQ multiplex PCR; TCRdb keeps only in-frame clonotypes and omits some of them. Of over 45,000 clones in the sample, over 70% were seen once. Germline values: CDR1 LNHDA, CDR2 SQIVND (reference sequence). The length of the CDR3 is 13 residues. Trimming took 6 bases from V and 2 from J, leaving 10 bases between them. The chain links TRBV19 to TRBJ2-5; D uncertain. The specimen was blood, collected from a patient whose treatment included radiotherapy and nephrectomy. The TCR sequence derives from a man in his sixties with renal cell carcinoma. The CDR3 DNA sequence: TGTGCCAGTAGCCCTCTCACGCAAGAGACCCAGTACTTC. Its translation: CASSPLTQETQYF.